This entry lists 30 T cell receptor beta chains sequenced from one sample in a study of Ad26.COV2.S vaccination and SARS-CoV-2 variants. Assay used: immunoSEQ multiplex PCR; TCRdb lists only in-frame clones, some missing. The repertoire holds about 460,000 clones, roughly nine tenths seen once, with under 2% in the top ten. This sample's treatment: approximately 18 received Ad26.COV2.S at low or high dose, single or two shots; about five received placebo; per-sample allocation not given. Samples analyzed were those drawn on day 63 after the first vaccine or placebo injection. Sequences were derived from peripheral blood, sampled in a trial of Ad26.COV2.S vaccine versus placebo. All receptors come from a person aged 18 to 65 who received the Ad26.COV2.S COVID-19 vaccine or a placebo.

This chain links TRBV11-2 with TRBJ2-7, with D hard to call. The V and J ends lost 2 bases and 3 bases respectively, with 11 bases between them. CDR3 length: 14 amino acids. Germline V gene lookup returns CDR1 SGHAT and CDR2 FQNNGV. This CDR3 is CASSLMAPVYEQYF. The DNA for the CDR3 is TGTGCCAGCAGCTTAATGGCCCCCGTCTACGAGCAGTACTTC.

This clone has more than one count but fewer than ten. The gene calls are TRBV6-5 and TRBJ2-7, with 9 bases that match TRBD1. Per the germline V gene, CDR1 is MNHEY and CDR2 is SVGAGI. Unmatched junction bases numbered 5, after V lost 7 bases and J lost 1 base. This CDR3 is 14 amino acids long. The CDR3 region has the DNA TGTGCCAGCATCGGGACAGGGCCTTCCTACGAGCAGTACTTC. Its protein product is CASIGTGPSYEQYF.

In its sample, this clone was seen a few times. V and J are TRBV4-2 and TRBJ2-7; D is possibly TRBD2 (5 bases). CDR1 is LGHNA and CDR2 is YNFKEQ in the germline V gene. The germline V and J ends were trimmed by 2 bases and 2 bases, with 13 bases remaining between them. CDR3 length equals 15 residues. In DNA form, the CDR3 reads TGTGCCAGCAGCCAATCCGGACTGCCTACCTACGAGCAGTACTTC. This translates into CASSQSGLPTYEQYF.

The chain is built from TRBV5-6 and TRBJ2-3; tentative D call: TRBD2 (6 bases). The CDR3 is 15 amino acids. The ends were cut back, 4 bases at V and 3 bases at J, with 15 bases in the middle. CDR1 SGHDT and CDR2 YYEEEE come from the germline V gene. CDR3 residues: CASSPGGPRTDTQYF. The CDR3 region has the DNA TGTGCCAGCAGCCCAGGAGGGCCTAGGACAGATACGCAGTATTTT.

This clone occurred once. This sequence joins TRBV6-6 and TRBJ1-2; a possible D gene is TRBD1 (6 bases). The CDR3 loop spans 14 amino acids. Germline assignment: CDR1 MNHNY and CDR2 SVGAGI (reference sequence). Trimming took off 7 bases at V and 0 bases at J, with 12 bases between the two ends. CDR3 region: CASIQGGSNYGYTF. Written as DNA, the CDR3 is TGTGCCAGCATACAGGGAGGGTCTAACTATGGCTACACCTTC.

The CDR3 spells CASSQTVLGVLAGYNEQFF. CDR3 bases: TGTGCCAGCAGCCAAACTGTTTTGGGGGTTCTAGCGGGGTACAATGAGCAGTTCTTC. This sequence joins TRBV4-2 and TRBJ2-1; 9 bases align to TRBD2. Germline lookup yields CDR1 LGHNA and CDR2 YNFKEQ. The CDR3 loop spans 19 amino acids. The junction had 15 bases not matched to a gene; V was cut back by 2 bases and J by 4 bases.

This chain uses TRBV5-5 with TRBJ2-7; a weak D match, TRBD1 (6 bases). The CDR3 has 14 amino acids. Germline loops: CDR1 SGHKS, CDR2 YYEKEE (reference sequence). The V gene lost 4 bases and the J gene lost 2 bases, with 13 bases spanning the gap. The CDR3 DNA is TGTGCCAGCAGCCAGGGACAAGGGGCCTACGAGCAGTACTTC. Its translation: CASSQGQGAYEQYF.

The chain joins TRBV10-3 to TRBJ1-5; 8 positions agree with TRBD1. The V and J ends lost 8 bases and 7 bases, in that order; junction bases with no gene match: 4. The CDR3 is 12 amino acids. Germline CDR1 reads ENHRY; CDR2 reads SYGVKD. CDR3 sequence (DNA): TGTGCCATCGGACAGGGTGAGCAGCCCCAGCATTTT. It yields the protein CAIGQGEQPQHF.

The J gene is TRBJ2-1, the V gene TRBV9, with TRBD2 matching over 10 bases. The junction had 5 bases not matched to a gene; V was cut back by 3 bases and J by 2 bases. The length of the CDR3 is 16 residues. CDR1 and CDR2 (germline): SGDLS, YYNGEE. CDR3 sequence reads: CASSEQAGGPYNEQFF. The CDR3 DNA sequence: TGTGCCAGCAGCGAACAAGCGGGGGGGCCCTACAATGAGCAGTTCTTC.

The chain recombines TRBV29-1 with TRBJ1-1, with a tentative D call TRBD1 (5 bases). The CDR3 spans 13 residues. Germline CDR1 is SQVTM and CDR2 is ANQGSEA. Trimming stripped 1 base from V and 4 bases from J, with 10 bases between. CDR3 amino acids: CSVEVQGTTEAFF. CDR3 nucleotides: TGCAGCGTTGAAGTCCAGGGTACCACTGAAGCTTTCTTT.

The J gene is TRBJ1-2, the V gene TRBV19; D not resolved. V was pared by 5 bases and J by 5 bases, with 12 bases between. CDR3 size: 13 residues. CDR1 and CDR2 from the germline V gene are LNHDA and SQIVND (reference sequence). The CDR3 sequence is CASSSGNGYGYTF. The CDR3 nucleotides read TGTGCCAGTAGTTCGGGGAATGGTTATGGCTACACCTTC.

This clone was detected ten times or more. This chain joins TRBV6-5 and TRBJ1-1, with a weak D call TRBD1 (6 bases). V lost 10 bases and J lost 5, with 20 bases in between. Germline V gives CDR1 MNHEY, CDR2 SVGAGI. The CDR3 length is 14 residues. CDR3 loop: CATFRQDGGTEAFF. Written as DNA, the CDR3 is TGTGCCACCTTCCGACAGGACGGAGGTACTGAAGCTTTCTTT.

V usage is TRBV3-1 (or the pseudogene TRBV3-2) and J usage is TRBJ2-3; no clear D. The CDR3 consists of 13 residues. Per germline, CDR1 LGHDT and CDR2 YNNKEL (reference sequence). V lost 4 bases and J lost 5, with 10 bases in between. The CDR3 DNA reads as TGTGCCAGCAGCCGGGGTGGGGAAGATACGCAGTATTTT. It specifies CASSRGGEDTQYF.

V usage is TRBV27 and J usage is TRBJ1-2; the D gene is possibly TRBD1 (5 bases). Germline values: CDR1 MNHEY, CDR2 SMNVEV (reference sequence). The CDR3 totals 13 residues. The ends were cut back, 4 bases at V and 3 bases at J, with 9 bases in the middle. The CDR3 here is CASSSWDHYGYTF. CDR3 nucleotide sequence: TGTGCCAGCAGTTCATGGGACCACTATGGCTACACCTTC.

Concerning this clone: The sample holds other DNA sequences that translate to the same CDR3. The rearrangement joins TRBV5-4 to TRBJ2-7, with 10 bases aligning to TRBD1. V was pared by 4 bases and J by 7 bases, with 8 bases of the junction left unmatched. CDR1 and CDR2 from the germline V gene are SGHNT and YYREEE (reference sequence). The CDR3 is 14 residues long. This chain's CDR3 is CASSTRQGAYEQYF. Here the CDR3 DNA reads TGTGCCAGCAGCACCCGACAGGGGGCGTATGAGCAGTACTTC.

This chain links TRBV19 with TRBJ1-5; D remains ambiguous. Germline CDR1 is LNHDA and CDR2 is SQIVND (reference sequence). The length of the CDR3 is 18 residues. V lost 4 bases, J lost 0 bases, and 19 bases lay in between. For the CDR3, the DNA is TGTGCCAGTAGTAGGGTTATGGGAGGAATATATAGCAATCAGCCCCAGCATTTT. Encoded protein: CASSRVMGGIYSNQPQHF.

The chain combines TRBV7-9 with TRBJ2-3; possibly TRBD1 for D (6 bases). The length of the CDR3 is 15 residues. Germline assignment: CDR1 SEHNR and CDR2 FQNEAQ (reference sequence). With 6 bases removed from V and 1 base from J, the gap between germline ends came to 14 bases. CDR3 sequence reads: CASSLTGTRTDTQYF. The CDR3, as DNA: TGTGCCAGCAGTCTTACCGGGACACGCACAGATACGCAGTATTTT. Full variable domain (missing parts from reference TRBV7-9 and TRBJ2-3): DTGVSQNPRHKITKRGQNVTFRCDPISEHNRLYWYRQTLGQGPEFLTYFQNEAQLEKSRLLSDRFSAERPKGSFSTLEIQRTEQGDSAMYLCASSLTGTRTDTQYFGPGTRLTVL.

This clone has a single count. The chain links TRBV18 to TRBJ2-7; D uncertain. The V gene's germline CDR1 is KGHSH and CDR2 LQKENI. Trimming stripped 3 bases from V and 0 bases from J, with 9 bases between. This CDR3 comprises 14 residues. This chain's CDR3 is CASSPGPLSYEQYF. The CDR3, as DNA: TGTGCCAGCTCACCTGGCCCACTCTCCTACGAGCAGTACTTC.

The chain links TRBV19 to TRBJ1-1; maybe TRBD1 (5 bases). This CDR3 spans 15 amino acids. Deletions cut 5 bases from V and 4 bases from J, with 17 bases between. The germline V gene encodes CDR1 LNHDA and CDR2 SQIVND (reference sequence). The CDR3 bases are TGTGCCAGTAGTGTGGGCATGCAGAGGGGCACTGAAGCTTTCTTT. It yields the protein CASSVGMQRGTEAFF.

This chain joins TRBV9 and TRBJ2-3, with 10 bases that match TRBD2. Per the germline V gene, CDR1 is SGDLS and CDR2 is YYNGEE. This CDR3 has 16 amino acids. V gave up 0 bases and J gave up 5 bases; unmatched junction bases: 6. The CDR3 sequence is CASSVGGLALLDTQYF. The CDR3 bases are TGTGCCAGCAGCGTAGGGGGACTAGCGTTGTTAGATACGCAGTATTTT.

The rearrangement joins TRBV19 to TRBJ1-5; D might be TRBD1 (5 bases). The ends were cut back, 5 bases at V and 0 bases at J, with 17 bases in the middle. CDR1 and CDR2 from the germline V gene are LNHDA and SQIVND (reference sequence). The CDR3 is made up of 17 amino acids. The CDR3, as DNA: TGTGCCAGTAGTCCCGGGGCGAGCAGAGCTAGCAATCAGCCCCAGCATTTT. Its translation is CASSPGASRASNQPQHF.

This clone was observed a handful of times. This sequence joins TRBV4-1 and TRBJ2-7; unclear D gene. Trimming pared 1 base from V and 6 bases from J, leaving 4 bases between. Germline V lookup: CDR1 MGHRA, CDR2 YSYEKL. The CDR3 is 11 residues long. The CDR3 sequence: CASSQAGEQYF. The CDR3 nucleotides are TGCGCCAGCAGCCAAGCGGGCGAGCAGTACTTC.

This chain uses TRBV13 with TRBJ2-3, with D possibly TRBD2 on 7 matching bases. The germline V gene has CDR1 PRHDT and CDR2 FYEKMQ (reference sequence). Trimming pared 5 bases from V and 1 base from J, leaving 22 bases between. This CDR3 region has 18 residues. The chain's CDR3 is CASSQSGLGGARTDTQYF. The DNA for the CDR3 is TGTGCCAGCAGCCAGAGTGGTTTGGGGGGGGCCCGCACAGATACGCAGTATTTT.

The chain couples TRBV30 to TRBJ1-4; D is ambiguous. The CDR3 has 11 residues. CDR1 and CDR2 (germline): GTSNPN, SVGIG (reference sequence). V was trimmed by 1 base and J by 14 bases, leaving 11 bases between them. CDR3 in amino acids: CAWSEPPRLFF. For the CDR3, the DNA is TGTGCCTGGAGTGAGCCCCCTCGTCTGTTTTTT.

The chain's CDR3 is CASSYRVLDSNQPQHF. Written as DNA, the CDR3 is TGTGCCAGTAGCTATAGGGTTTTAGATAGCAATCAGCCCCAGCATTTT. The V call is TRBV19, the J call TRBJ1-5, with D uncertain. Germline V lookup: CDR1 LNHDA, CDR2 SQIVND (reference sequence). With 6 bases removed from V and 0 bases from J, the gap between germline ends came to 15 bases. CDR3 size: 16 residues.

V gene TRBV24-1 combines with J gene TRBJ2-3, with 10 nucleotides matching TRBD1. Germline loops: CDR1 KGHDR, CDR2 SFDVKD. This CDR3 is built from 15 residues. The J segment lost 3 bases and the V segment lost 5 bases, leaving 4 bases of the junction unmatched. The CDR3 coding sequence is TGTGCCACCAGTGGGCCGGGACAGGGGACAGATACGCAGTATTTT. Amino acid sequence: CATSGPGQGTDTQYF.

V is TRBV28 and J is TRBJ2-5, with D maybe TRBD2 (6 bases). The CDR3 has 12 amino acids. The germline V gene has CDR1 MDHEN and CDR2 SYDVKM. V gave up 1 base and J gave up 12 bases, with 12 bases separating them. In nucleotides, the CDR3 is TGTGCCAGCAGTTTATTTTCTAGCGAGAAGTACTTC. Translating it yields CASSLFSSEKYF.

This clone was found a few times. This chain joins TRBV2 and TRBJ1-1; unclear D gene. The CDR3 length is 13 residues. Trimming stripped 4 bases from V and 7 bases from J, with 13 bases between. Germline V gene data show CDR1 as SNHLY and CDR2 as FYNNEI. The CDR3 bases are TGTGCCAGCAGTGCGATTGAACTTGGTGAAGCTTTCTTT. Its protein is CASSAIELGEAFF.

The chain is built from TRBV5-4 and TRBJ2-1; D is uncertain. This CDR3 contains 12 residues. The V gene lost 3 bases and the J gene lost 8 bases, with 9 bases spanning the gap. The germline V gene has CDR1 SGHNT and CDR2 YYREEE (reference sequence). CDR3 protein: CASSSILDEQFF. Here the CDR3 DNA reads TGTGCCAGCAGCTCAATTCTCGATGAGCAGTTCTTC.

The chain carries TRBV6-5 and TRBJ2-3; 8 nucleotides line up with TRBD2. The J segment lost 4 bases and the V segment lost 11 bases, leaving 14 bases of the junction unmatched. The CDR3 is 15 residues long. Looked up from germline, CDR1 is MNHEY and CDR2 is SVGAGI. The CDR3 nucleotides read TGTGCCGGCGAACGGGGGGGTACCGGCGCAGATACGCAGTATTTT. Protein: CAGERGGTGADTQYF.